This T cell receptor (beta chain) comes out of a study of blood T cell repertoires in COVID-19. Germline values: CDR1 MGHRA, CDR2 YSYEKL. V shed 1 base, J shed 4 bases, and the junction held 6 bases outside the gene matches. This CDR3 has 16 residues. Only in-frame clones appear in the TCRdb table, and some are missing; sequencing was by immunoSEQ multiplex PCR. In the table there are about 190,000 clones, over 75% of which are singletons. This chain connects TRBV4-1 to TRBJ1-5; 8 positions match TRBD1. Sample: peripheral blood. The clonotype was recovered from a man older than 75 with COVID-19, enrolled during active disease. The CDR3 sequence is CASSQGPGGLNQPQHF. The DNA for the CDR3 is TGCGCCAGCAGCCAAGGACCAGGGGGCCTGAATCAGCCCCAGCATTTT.